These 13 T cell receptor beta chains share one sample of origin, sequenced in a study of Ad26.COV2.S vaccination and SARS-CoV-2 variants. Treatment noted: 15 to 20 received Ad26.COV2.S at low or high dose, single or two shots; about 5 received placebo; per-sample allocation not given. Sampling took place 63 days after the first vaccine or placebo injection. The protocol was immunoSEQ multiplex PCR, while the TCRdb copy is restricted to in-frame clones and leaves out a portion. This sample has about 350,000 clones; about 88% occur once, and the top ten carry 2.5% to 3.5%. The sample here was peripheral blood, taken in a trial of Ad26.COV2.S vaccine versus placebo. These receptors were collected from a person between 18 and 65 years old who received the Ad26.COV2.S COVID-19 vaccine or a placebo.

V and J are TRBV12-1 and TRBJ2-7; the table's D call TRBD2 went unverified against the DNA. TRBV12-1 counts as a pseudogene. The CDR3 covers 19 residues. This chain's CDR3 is CASSSAVKPGTSGHYEQYF. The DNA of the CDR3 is TGTGCCAGCAGCTCTGCCGTCAAACCCGGGACTAGCGGGCATTACGAGCAGTACTTC.

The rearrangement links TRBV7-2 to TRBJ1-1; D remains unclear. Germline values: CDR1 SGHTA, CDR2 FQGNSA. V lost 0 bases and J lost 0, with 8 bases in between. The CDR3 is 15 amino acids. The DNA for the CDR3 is TGTGCCAGCAGCTTAGCCCCAGGTATGAACACTGAAGCTTTCTTT. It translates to CASSLAPGMNTEAFF.

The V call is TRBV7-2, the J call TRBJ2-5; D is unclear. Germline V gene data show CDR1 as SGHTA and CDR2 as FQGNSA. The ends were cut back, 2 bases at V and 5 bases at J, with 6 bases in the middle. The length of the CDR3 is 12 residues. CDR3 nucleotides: TGTGCCAGCAGCTTAATTTCGGAGACCCAGTACTTC. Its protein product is CASSLISETQYF. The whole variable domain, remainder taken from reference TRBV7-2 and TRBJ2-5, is GAGVSQSPSNKVTEKGKDVELRCDPISGHTALYWYRQSLGQGLEFLIYFQGNSAPDKSGLPSDRFSAERTGGSVSTLTIQRTQQEDSAVYLCASSLISETQYFGPGTRLLVL.

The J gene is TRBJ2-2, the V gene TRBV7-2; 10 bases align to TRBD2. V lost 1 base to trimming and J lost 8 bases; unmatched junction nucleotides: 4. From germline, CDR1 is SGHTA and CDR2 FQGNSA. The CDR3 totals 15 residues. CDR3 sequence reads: CASSLERGGIGELFF. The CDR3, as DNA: TGTGCCAGCAGCTTAGAGCGGGGGGGCATAGGGGAGCTGTTTTTT.

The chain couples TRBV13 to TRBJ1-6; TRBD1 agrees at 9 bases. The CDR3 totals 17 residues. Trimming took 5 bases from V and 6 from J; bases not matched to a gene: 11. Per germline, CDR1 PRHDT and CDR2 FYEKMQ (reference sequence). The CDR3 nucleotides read TGTGCCAGCAGCCCCCGGGACAGGGTGGGACTTAATTCACCCCTCCACTTT. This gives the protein CASSPRDRVGLNSPLHF.

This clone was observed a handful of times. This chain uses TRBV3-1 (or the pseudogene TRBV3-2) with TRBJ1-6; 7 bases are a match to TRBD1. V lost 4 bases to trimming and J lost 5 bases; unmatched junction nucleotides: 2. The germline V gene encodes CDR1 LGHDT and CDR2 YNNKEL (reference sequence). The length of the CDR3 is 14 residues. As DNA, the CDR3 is TGTGCCAGCAGCCGGGGGACAGATAATTCACCCCTCCACTTT. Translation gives CASSRGTDNSPLHF.

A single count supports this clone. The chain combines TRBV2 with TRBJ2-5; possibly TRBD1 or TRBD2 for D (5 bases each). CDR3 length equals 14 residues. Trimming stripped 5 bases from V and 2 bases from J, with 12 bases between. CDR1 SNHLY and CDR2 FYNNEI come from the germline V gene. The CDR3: CASSPPGRQETQYF. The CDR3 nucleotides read TGTGCCAGCAGTCCTCCGGGACGACAAGAGACCCAGTACTTC.

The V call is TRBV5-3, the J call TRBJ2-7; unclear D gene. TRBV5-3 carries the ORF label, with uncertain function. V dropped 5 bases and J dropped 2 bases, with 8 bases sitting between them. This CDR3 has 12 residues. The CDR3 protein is CARRNGAYEQYF. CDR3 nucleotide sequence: TGTGCCAGAAGGAATGGGGCCTACGAGCAGTACTTC.

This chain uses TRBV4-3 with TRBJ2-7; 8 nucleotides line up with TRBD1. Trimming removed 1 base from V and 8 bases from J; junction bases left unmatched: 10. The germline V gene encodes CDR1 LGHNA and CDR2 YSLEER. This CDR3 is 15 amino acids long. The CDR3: CASSQAGTGFEKQYF. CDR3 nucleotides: TGCGCCAGCAGCCAAGCCGGGACAGGATTTGAGAAGCAGTACTTC.

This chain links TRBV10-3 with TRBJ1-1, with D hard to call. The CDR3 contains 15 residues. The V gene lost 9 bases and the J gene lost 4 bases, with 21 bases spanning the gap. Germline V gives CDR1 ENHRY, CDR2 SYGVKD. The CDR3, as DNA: TGTGCCATTACCCCCGGGCGGCAGTTGGGCACTGAAGCTTTCTTT. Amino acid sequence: CAITPGRQLGTEAFF.

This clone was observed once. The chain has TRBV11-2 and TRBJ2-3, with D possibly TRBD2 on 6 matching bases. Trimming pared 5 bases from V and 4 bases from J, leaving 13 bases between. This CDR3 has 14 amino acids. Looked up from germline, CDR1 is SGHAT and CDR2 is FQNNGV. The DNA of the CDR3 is TGTGCCAGCAGCCCAGGACTACGCTCAGATACGCAGTATTTT. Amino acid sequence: CASSPGLRSDTQYF.

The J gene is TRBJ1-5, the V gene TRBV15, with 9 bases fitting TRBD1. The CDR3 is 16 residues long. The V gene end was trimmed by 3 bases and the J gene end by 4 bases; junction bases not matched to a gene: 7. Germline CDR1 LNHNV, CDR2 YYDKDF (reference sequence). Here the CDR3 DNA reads TGTGCCACCAGCAGGGCCACAGGGGGCCCAAATCAGCCCCAGCATTTT. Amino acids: CATSRATGGPNQPQHF.

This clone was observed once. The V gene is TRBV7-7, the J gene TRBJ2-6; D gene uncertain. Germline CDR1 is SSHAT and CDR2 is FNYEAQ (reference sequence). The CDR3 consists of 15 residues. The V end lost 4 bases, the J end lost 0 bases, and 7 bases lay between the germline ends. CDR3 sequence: CASSSDLSGANVLTF. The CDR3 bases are TGTGCCAGCAGCTCGGACCTCTCTGGGGCCAACGTCCTGACTTTC.